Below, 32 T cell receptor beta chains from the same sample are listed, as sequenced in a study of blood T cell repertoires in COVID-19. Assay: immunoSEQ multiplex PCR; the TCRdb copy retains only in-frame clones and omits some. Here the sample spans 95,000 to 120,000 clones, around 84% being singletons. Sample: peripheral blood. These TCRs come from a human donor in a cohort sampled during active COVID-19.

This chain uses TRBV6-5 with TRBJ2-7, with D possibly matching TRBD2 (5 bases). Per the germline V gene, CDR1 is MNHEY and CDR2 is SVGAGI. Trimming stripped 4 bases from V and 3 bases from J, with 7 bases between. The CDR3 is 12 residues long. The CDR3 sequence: CASSWERYEQYF. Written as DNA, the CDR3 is TGTGCCAGCAGTTGGGAGCGCTACGAGCAGTACTTC.

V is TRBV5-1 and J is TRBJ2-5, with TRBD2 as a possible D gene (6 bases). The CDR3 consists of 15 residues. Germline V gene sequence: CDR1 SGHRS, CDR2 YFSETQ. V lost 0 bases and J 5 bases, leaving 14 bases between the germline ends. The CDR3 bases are TGCGCCAGCAGCTTGGGGGCCAGCCGGGGGGAGACCCAGTACTTC. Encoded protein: CASSLGASRGETQYF.

CDR3 nucleotide sequence: TGTGCCAGCAGCTTAGGGACAGGGGCCGCCTACGAGCAGTACTTC. Residues: CASSLGTGAAYEQYF. V is TRBV11-3 and J is TRBJ2-7, with TRBD1 identical over 9 bases. The V segment lost 1 base and the J segment 2 bases; nucleotides outside the gene matches: 3. CDR3 length: 15 amino acids. From germline, CDR1 is SGHNT and CDR2 YENEEA.

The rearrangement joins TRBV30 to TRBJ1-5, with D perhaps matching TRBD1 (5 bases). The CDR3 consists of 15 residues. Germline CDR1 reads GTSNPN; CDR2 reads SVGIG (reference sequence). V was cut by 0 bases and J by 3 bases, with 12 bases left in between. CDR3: CAWSVAGRLNQPQHF. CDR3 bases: TGTGCCTGGAGTGTAGCAGGGAGGCTCAATCAGCCCCAGCATTTT. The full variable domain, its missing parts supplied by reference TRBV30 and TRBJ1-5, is SQTIHQWPATLVQPVGSPLSLECTVEGTSNPNLYWYRQAAGRGLQLLFYSVGIGQISSEVPQNLSASRPQDRQFILSSKKLLLSDSGFYLCAWSVAGRLNQPQHFGDGTRLSIL.

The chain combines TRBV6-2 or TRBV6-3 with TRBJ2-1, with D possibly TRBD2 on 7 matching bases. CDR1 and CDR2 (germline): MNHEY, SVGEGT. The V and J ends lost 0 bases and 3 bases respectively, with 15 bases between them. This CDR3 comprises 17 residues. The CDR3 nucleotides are TGTGCCAGCAGTTACTCGGGGGGGGGCTCCCGCTACAATGAGCAGTTCTTC. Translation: CASSYSGGGSRYNEQFF.

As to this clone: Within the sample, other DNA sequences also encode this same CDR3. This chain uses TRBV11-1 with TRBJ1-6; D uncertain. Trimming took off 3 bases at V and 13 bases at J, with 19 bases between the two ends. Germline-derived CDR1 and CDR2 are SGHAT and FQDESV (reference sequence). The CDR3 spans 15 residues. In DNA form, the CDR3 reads TGTGCCAGCAGCTTTAACGGCCCCACGGGGTCGCCCCTCCACTTT. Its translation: CASSFNGPTGSPLHF. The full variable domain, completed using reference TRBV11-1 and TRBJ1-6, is EAEVAQSPRYKITEKSQAVAFWCDPISGHATLYWYRQILGQGPELLVQFQDESVVDDSQLPKDRFSAERLKGVDSTLKIQPAELGDSAMYLCASSFNGPTGSPLHFGNGTRLTVT.

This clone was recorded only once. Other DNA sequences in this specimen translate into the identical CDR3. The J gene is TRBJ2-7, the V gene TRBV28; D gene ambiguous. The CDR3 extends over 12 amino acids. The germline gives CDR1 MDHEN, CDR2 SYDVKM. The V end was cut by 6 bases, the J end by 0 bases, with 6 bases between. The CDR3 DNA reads TGTGCCAGCAGCCGAGACTCCTACGAGCAGTACTTC. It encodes CASSRDSYEQYF.

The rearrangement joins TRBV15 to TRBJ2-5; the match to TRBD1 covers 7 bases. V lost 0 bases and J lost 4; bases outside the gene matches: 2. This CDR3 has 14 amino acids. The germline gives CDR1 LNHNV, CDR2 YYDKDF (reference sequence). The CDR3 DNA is TGTGCCACCAGCAGAGATAGGACAGGAGAGACCCAGTACTTC. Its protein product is CATSRDRTGETQYF.

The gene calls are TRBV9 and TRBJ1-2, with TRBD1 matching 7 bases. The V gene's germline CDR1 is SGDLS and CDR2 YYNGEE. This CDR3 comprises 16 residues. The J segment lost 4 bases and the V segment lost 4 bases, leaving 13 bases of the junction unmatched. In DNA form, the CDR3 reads TGTGCCAGCAGCCCCCAGCCCGGGACAGCTATCTATGGCTACACCTTC. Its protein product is CASSPQPGTAIYGYTF.

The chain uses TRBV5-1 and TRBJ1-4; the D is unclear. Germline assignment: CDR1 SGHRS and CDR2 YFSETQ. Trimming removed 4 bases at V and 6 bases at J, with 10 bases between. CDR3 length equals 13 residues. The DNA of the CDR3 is TGCGCCAGCAGCGCCCCCCCGGATGAAAAACTGTTTTTT. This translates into CASSAPPDEKLFF. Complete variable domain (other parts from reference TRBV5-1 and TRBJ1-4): KAGVTQTPRYLIKTRGQQVTLSCSPISGHRSVSWYQQTPGQGLQFLFEYFSETQRNKGNFPGRFSGRQFSNSRSEMNVSTLELGDSALYLCASSAPPDEKLFFGSGTQLSVL.

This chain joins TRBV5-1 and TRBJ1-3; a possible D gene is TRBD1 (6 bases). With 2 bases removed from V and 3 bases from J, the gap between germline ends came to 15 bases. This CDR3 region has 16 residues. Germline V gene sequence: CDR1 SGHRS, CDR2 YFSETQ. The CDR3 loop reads CASSFAGGEVGNTIYF. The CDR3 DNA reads TGCGCCAGCAGCTTCGCGGGGGGCGAAGTTGGAAACACCATATATTTT.

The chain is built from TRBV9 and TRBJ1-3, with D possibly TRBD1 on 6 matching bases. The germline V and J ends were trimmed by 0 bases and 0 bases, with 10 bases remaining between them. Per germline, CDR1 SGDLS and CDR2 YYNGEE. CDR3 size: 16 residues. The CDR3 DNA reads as TGTGCCAGCAGCGTAGGGAGAGGGGGCTCTGGAAACACCATATATTTT. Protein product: CASSVGRGGSGNTIYF.

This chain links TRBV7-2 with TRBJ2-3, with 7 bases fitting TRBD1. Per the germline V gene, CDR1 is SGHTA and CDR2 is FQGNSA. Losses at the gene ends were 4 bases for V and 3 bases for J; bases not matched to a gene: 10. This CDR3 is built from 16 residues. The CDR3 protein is CASSSGMTGWTDTQYF. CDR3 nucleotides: TGTGCCAGCAGCTCCGGAATGACAGGGTGGACAGATACGCAGTATTTT.

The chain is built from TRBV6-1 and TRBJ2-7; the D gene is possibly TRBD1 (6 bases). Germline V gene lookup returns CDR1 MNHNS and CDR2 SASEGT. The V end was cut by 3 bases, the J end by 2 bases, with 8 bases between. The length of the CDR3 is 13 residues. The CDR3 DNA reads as TGTGCCAGCAGTGACAGGGGTCCCTACGAGCAGTACTTC. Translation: CASSDRGPYEQYF.

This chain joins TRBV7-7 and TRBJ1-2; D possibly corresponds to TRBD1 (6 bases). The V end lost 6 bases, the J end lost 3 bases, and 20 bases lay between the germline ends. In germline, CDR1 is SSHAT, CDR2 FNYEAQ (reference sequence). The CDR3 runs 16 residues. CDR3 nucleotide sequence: TGTGCCAGCAGACCCCCGGGCGGGGGGCAAGACTATGGCTACACCTTC. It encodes CASRPPGGGQDYGYTF.

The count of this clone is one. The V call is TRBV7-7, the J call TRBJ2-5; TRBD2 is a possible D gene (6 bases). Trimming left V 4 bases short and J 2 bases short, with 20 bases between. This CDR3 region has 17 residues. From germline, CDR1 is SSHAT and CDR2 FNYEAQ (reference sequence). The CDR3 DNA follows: TGTGCCAGCAGCTCTCGAGTAGCGGATCCCCGACAAGAGACCCAGTACTTC. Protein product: CASSSRVADPRQETQYF.

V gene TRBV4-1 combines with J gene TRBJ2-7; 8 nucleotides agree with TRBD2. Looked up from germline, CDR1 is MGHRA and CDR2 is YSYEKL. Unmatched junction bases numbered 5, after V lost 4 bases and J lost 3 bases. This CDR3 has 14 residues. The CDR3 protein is CASSLPGLDYEQYF. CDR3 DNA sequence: TGCGCCAGCAGCCTTCCGGGACTAGACTACGAGCAGTACTTC.

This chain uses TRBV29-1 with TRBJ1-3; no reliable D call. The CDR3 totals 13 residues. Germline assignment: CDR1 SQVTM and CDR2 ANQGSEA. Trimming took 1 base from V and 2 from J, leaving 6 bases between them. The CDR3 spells CSVEVTAGNTIYF. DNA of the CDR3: TGCAGCGTTGAAGTAACAGCTGGAAACACCATATATTTT.

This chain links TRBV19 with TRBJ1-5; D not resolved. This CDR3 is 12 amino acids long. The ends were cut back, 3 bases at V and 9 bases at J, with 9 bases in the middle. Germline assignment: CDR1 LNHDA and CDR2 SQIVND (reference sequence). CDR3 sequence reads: CASSIIAPPQHF. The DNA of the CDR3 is TGTGCCAGTAGTATTATCGCGCCGCCCCAGCATTTT.

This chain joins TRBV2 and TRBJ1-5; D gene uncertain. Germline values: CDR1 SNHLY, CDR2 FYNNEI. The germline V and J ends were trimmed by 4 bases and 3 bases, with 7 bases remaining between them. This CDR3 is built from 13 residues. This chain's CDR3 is CASSVTTNQPQHF. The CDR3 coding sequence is TGTGCCAGCAGTGTTACAACCAATCAGCCCCAGCATTTT.

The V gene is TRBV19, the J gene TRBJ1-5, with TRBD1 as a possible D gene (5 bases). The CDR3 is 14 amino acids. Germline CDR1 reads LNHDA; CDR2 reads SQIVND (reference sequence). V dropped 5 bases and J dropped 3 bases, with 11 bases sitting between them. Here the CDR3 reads CASSSRDYNQPQHF. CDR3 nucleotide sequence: TGTGCCAGTAGTTCCCGGGACTACAATCAGCCCCAGCATTTT.

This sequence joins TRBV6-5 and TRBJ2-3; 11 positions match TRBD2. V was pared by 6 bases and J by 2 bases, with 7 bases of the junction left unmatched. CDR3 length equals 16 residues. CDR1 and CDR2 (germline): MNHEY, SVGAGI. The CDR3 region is CASSYTTSGATDTQYF. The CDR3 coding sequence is TGTGCCAGCAGCTACACGACTAGCGGGGCCACAGATACGCAGTATTTT.

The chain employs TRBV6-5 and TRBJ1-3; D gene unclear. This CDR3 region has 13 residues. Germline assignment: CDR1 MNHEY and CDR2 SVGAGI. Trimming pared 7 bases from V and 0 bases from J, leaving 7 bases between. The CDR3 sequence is CASTTASGNTIYF. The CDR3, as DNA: TGTGCCAGCACTACCGCCTCTGGAAACACCATATATTTT.

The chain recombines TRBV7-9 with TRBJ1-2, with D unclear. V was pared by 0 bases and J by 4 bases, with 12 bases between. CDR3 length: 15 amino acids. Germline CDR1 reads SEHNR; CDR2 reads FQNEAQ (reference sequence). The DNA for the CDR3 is TGTGCCAGCAGCTTAGCGCGAGCGGACCGCTATGGCTACACCTTC. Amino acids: CASSLARADRYGYTF.

The CDR3 protein is CASSFGQGGQPQHF. CDR3 DNA sequence: TGCGCCAGCAGCTTCGGACAGGGTGGACAGCCCCAGCATTTT. The genes are TRBV5-1 and TRBJ1-5; the match to TRBD1 covers 8 bases. CDR1 is SGHRS, CDR2 YFSETQ, per germline. The J segment lost 7 bases and the V segment lost 2 bases, leaving 5 bases of the junction unmatched. The CDR3 extends over 14 amino acids.

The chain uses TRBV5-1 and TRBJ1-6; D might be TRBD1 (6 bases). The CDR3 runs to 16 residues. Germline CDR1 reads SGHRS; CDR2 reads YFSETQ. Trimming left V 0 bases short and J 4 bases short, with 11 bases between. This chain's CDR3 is CASSLVGQQYNSPLHF. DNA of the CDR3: TGCGCCAGCAGCTTGGTAGGACAGCAATATAATTCACCCCTCCACTTT.

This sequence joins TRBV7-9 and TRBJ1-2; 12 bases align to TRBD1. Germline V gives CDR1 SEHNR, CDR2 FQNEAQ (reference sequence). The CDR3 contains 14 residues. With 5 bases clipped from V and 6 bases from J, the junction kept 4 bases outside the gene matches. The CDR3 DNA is TGTGCCAGCAGCGTGGGACAGGGGGCCGATGGCTACACCTTC. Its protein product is CASSVGQGADGYTF.

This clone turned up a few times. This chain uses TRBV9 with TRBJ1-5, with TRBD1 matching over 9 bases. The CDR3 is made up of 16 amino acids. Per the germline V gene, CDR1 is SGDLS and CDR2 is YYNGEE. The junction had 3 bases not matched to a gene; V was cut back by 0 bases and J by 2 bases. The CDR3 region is CASSVGTGEGNQPQHF. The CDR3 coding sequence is TGTGCCAGCAGCGTAGGGACAGGGGAGGGCAATCAGCCCCAGCATTTT.

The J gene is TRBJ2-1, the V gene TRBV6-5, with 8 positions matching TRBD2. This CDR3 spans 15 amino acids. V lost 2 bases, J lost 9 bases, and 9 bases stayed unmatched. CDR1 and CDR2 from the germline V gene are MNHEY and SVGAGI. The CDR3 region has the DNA TGTGCCAGCAGTTACCCGGGGGGGAAGAGGACTGAGCAGTTCTTC. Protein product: CASSYPGGKRTEQFF.

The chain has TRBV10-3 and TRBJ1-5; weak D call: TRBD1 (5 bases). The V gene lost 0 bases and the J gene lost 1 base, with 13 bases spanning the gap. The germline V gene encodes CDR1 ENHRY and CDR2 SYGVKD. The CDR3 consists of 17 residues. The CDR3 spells CAISESELRQSNQPQHF. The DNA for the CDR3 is TGTGCCATCAGTGAGTCGGAGTTGAGACAGAGCAATCAGCCCCAGCATTTT.

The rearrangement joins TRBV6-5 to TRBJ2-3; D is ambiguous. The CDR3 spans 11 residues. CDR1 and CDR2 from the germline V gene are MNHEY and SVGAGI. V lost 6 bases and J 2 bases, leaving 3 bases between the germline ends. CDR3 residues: CASSNTDTQYF. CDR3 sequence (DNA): TGTGCCAGCAGCAACACAGATACGCAGTATTTT.

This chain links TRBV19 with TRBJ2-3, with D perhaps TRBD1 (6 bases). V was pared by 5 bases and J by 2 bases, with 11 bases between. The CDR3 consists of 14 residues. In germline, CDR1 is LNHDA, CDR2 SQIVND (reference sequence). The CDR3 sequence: CASSPGDTTDTQYF. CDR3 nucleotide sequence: TGTGCCAGTAGTCCAGGGGATACCACAGATACGCAGTATTTT.